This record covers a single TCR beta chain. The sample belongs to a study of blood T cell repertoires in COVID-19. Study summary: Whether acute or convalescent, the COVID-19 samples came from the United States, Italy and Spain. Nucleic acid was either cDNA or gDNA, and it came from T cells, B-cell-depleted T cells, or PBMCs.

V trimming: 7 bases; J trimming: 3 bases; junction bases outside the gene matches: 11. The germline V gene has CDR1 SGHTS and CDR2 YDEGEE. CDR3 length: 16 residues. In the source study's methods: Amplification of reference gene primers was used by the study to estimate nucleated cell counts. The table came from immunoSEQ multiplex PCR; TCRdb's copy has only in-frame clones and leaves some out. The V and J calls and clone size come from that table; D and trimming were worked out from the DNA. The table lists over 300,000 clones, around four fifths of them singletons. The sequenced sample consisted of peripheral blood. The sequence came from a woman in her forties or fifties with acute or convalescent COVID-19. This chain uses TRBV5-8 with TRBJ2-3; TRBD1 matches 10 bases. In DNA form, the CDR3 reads TGTGCCAGCCCCAGGGGGACAGGGGTGGTAACAGATACGCAGTATTTT. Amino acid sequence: CASPRGTGVVTDTQYF.